A selection of T cell receptor beta chains follows, all from one sample in a study of shared clonotypes between healthy human individuals. Sequencing was performed with immunoSEQ multiplex PCR; in TCRdb, only in-frame clones are kept and a portion is missing. The profile shows about half a million clones, 81% of them singletons. The sequencing input was PBMCs. Receptors originate from a woman aged 35 to 49 in good health. Some clones in this sample may be carry-over from other donors' samples. Each CDR3 is given with its conserved first and last residue.

v_gene	j_gene	CDR3aa
TRBV28	TRBJ2-7	CASSSRGGNSYEQYF
TRBV6-4	TRBJ2-2	CASPTVGQPSLKITGELFF
TRBV27	TRBJ1-2	CASSLKQGVYGYTF
TRBV27	TRBJ1-4	CASSYRHSQDRGSEKLFF
TRBV28	TRBJ1-2	CASSTEDAALMGGYTF
TRBV29-1	TRBJ2-7	CSLIAGAYEQYF
TRBV19	TRBJ1-2	CASRGTAQGYGYTF
TRBV4-1	TRBJ2-7	CASSQKVGQGPYEQYF
TRBV10-3	TRBJ1-3	CAISEGVRGNTIYF
TRBV9	TRBJ2-3	CASSLTSGTDTQYF
TRBV9	TRBJ2-1	CASSPGLAGGGYNEQFF
TRBV7-2	TRBJ2-1	CASSLATSGTNEQFF
TRBV20-1	TRBJ2-7	CSASFGTANF
TRBV5-4	TRBJ1-1	CASSKETQGATEAFF
TRBV5-4	TRBJ2-7	CASSFTSGYEQYF
TRBV2	TRBJ2-1	CASRRGGIDNEQFF
TRBV10-3	TRBJ2-5	CAISESSPATGKETQYF
TRBV5-6	TRBJ2-7	CASSHGQGTGAEQYF
TRBV7-8	TRBJ2-2	CASSLVIGRELTGELFF
TRBV30	TRBJ1-2	CAWSARDRLKGYTF
TRBV10-2	-	CASSESGVAYEQYF
TRBV5-1	TRBJ1-1	CASSFTENTEAFF
TRBV5-1	TRBJ1-1	CASSLAEGRVGSEAFF
TRBV28	TRBJ2-7	CASSLRGRDEQYF